This T cell receptor (beta chain) is from a study of blood T cell repertoires in COVID-19. Study-wide background: PBMCs, B-cell-depleted T cells, or T cells provided the cDNA or gDNA that made up the material.

The germline V gene has CDR1 SEHNR and CDR2 FQNEAQ (reference sequence). The V end lost 0 bases, the J end lost 4 bases, and 12 bases lay between the germline ends. CDR3 length: 15 amino acids. Authors' analysis steps: Estimation of nucleated cell counts was performed using reference gene primer amplification. The method was immunoSEQ multiplex PCR; TCRdb's version includes in-frame clones alone and lacks a portion of them. From that table come the V and J calls and clone size; the DNA was used to work out D and trimming. Of roughly 320,000 clones detected, 65% to 90% appear once; the ten largest clones hold around 4.6%. Participants reported their clinical history, and cohort assignment relied on those reports.

The chain combines TRBV7-9 with TRBJ1-2; D remains unclear. The sequence was obtained from a man in his thirties or forties who had recovered from COVID-19. The specimen sequenced was PBMCs or T cells enriched from blood (not recorded which). CDR3 region: CASSLAPFRGYGYTF. The CDR3 region has the DNA TGTGCCAGCAGCTTAGCGCCGTTTCGGGGCTATGGCTACACCTTC.